The source of this TCR beta chain is a study of CXCR3-negative and CXCR3-positive naive CD8 T cells. Overall study findings and caveats: Naive cells positive for CXCR3 carried more hydrophobic TRB CDR3s than CXCR3-negative ones.

Preparation of TRB cDNA libraries relied on 5' RACE carrying UMI labels. TCRdb re-analyzed the 5' RACE reads; it lists each CDR3 protein once, without DNA. Listed are about 110,000 distinct CDR3 sequences; 0.38% falls within the top ten. For this clonotype: The target antigen is unknown.

The CDR3 covers 14 residues. Germline V gene sequence: CDR1 ENHRY, CDR2 SYGVKD. This receptor was taken from a human donor in good health. Some clones in this sample may be carry-over from other donors' samples. This rearrangement joins TRBV10-3 to TRBJ2-1; TCRdb's D gene call, TRBD1, goes unchecked for lack of DNA. Input material: naive CXCR3+ CD8+ T cells from blood. The sample's subset: CD45RO-CCR7+CD27+CD95- naive CD8+ T cells expressing CXCR3 (TNR3+). CDR3: CAISLRGGYNEQFF.